The 2 T cell receptor beta chains presented below share a single source sample, sequenced in a study of shared T cell receptors in the human thymus. Clones were sequenced by immunoSEQ multiplex PCR, and TCRdb holds only the in-frame ones, with some missing. The data contain hundreds of thousands of clones, roughly 90% of them singletons. The data also belong to a second study, concerning human thymus T cells.

Sequences were obtained from thymocytes. The receptors derive from a boy under three years old with a congenital heart defect.

V gene TRBV29-1 combines with J gene TRBJ2-3; perhaps TRBD1 as D (7 bases). The germline gives CDR1 SQVTM, CDR2 ANQGSEA. The CDR3 extends over 16 amino acids. V dropped 7 bases and J dropped 2 bases, with 22 bases sitting between them. The CDR3 DNA is TGCAGCGCCCGGAGGTCAGGAGGGGGCCACACAGATACGCAGTATTTT. This codes for CSARRSGGGHTDTQYF.

The chain joins TRBV18 to TRBJ1-2; TRBD1 is a possible D gene (6 bases). V dropped 0 bases and J dropped 3 bases, with 11 bases sitting between them. This CDR3 is built from 15 residues. The germline CDR1 and CDR2 sequences are KGHSH and LQKENI. The CDR3 region is CASSPPGGADYGYTF. The CDR3 DNA reads as TGTGCCAGCTCACCACCTGGGGGGGCGGACTATGGCTACACCTTC.